Listed here is a single T cell receptor beta chain. Investigators isolated RNA and reverse transcribed it into cDNA to act as the sequencing template. Sequenced by immunoSEQ multiplex PCR; TCRdb stores in-frame clones only, minus some. The sample consists of around 270,000 clones, about three fifths of them appearing once. The ends lost 7 bases at V and 2 bases at J; junction bases unmatched: 5. Germline V gives CDR1 SGDLS, CDR2 YYNGEE. The CDR3 has 15 amino acids. Indicated treatment: oral pan-JAK inhibitor, 5-10 mg twice daily. These data come from a study of CD8+ T cells in alopecia areata. The rearrangement joins TRBV9 to TRBJ2-5; TRBD2 matches at 13 bases. The sequences come from CD4+ T cells sorted from blood, collected at week 24, from a patient treated with tofacitinib. The receptor comes from a human donor with alopecia areata. The CDR3 bases are TGTGCCAGCGCCACACTAGCGGGGGGGCAAGAGACCCAGTACTTC. It translates to CASATLAGGQETQYF.